What follows are 27 T cell receptor beta chains derived from one specimen sequenced in a study of T cell responses to AZD1222 COVID-19 vaccine. The repertoire was sequenced with immunoSEQ multiplex PCR; TCRdb's copy has only in-frame clones and lacks some. The repertoire consists of about 72,000 clones, with around 89% occurring once and the leading ten covering 25% to 35%. The sample was peripheral blood, taken 28 days after the second AZD1222 dose. The receptor source for this set is an adult who received the AZD1222 COVID-19 vaccine.

The J gene is TRBJ1-1, the V gene TRBV7-4, with D possibly TRBD1 on 6 matching bases. Germline V gives CDR1 SGHVT, CDR2 SQSDAQ. V was cut by 7 bases and J by 3 bases, with 21 bases left in between. This CDR3 has 16 residues. CDR3 loop: CASTNGLGGGDTEAFF. CDR3 bases: TGTGCCAGCACGAACGGCCTAGGGGGAGGAGACACTGAAGCTTTCTTT.

This clone was seen once. Here the CDR3 DNA reads TGTGCCAGCAGCCAGACAGTAGATACGCAGTATTTT. It specifies CASSQTVDTQYF. This chain links TRBV28 with TRBJ2-3; a possible D gene is TRBD1 (5 bases). V was cut by 6 bases and J by 5 bases, with 9 bases left in between. The germline CDR1 and CDR2 sequences are MDHEN and SYDVKM. This CDR3 has 12 residues.

The genes are TRBV13 and TRBJ2-7; the D gene is possibly TRBD1 (5 bases). Germline-derived CDR1 and CDR2 are PRHDT and FYEKMQ (reference sequence). The CDR3 spans 14 residues. The germline V and J ends were trimmed by 5 bases and 4 bases, with 15 bases remaining between them. The CDR3 protein is CASSPRDERYEQYF. The CDR3 bases are TGTGCCAGCAGCCCCAGGGATGAGCGATACGAGCAGTACTTC.

This clone has just one count. The chain couples TRBV5-4 to TRBJ2-5, with 7 positions matching TRBD1. The CDR3 has 14 residues. The V gene end was trimmed by 4 bases and the J gene end by 5 bases; junction bases not matched to a gene: 8. Germline lookup yields CDR1 SGHNT and CDR2 YYREEE (reference sequence). This CDR3 reads CASSGTGARETQYF. The DNA for the CDR3 is TGTGCCAGCAGCGGAACAGGGGCGCGGGAGACCCAGTACTTC.

The CDR3 DNA reads as TGCAGCGTTACCTCGAAGTCTTTAAATGAAAAACTGTTTTTT. Its protein is CSVTSKSLNEKLFF. V gene TRBV29-1 combines with J gene TRBJ1-4; D gene unclear. The V gene lost 5 bases and the J gene lost 5 bases, with 15 bases spanning the gap. Germline assignment: CDR1 SQVTM and CDR2 ANQGSEA. The CDR3 contains 14 residues.

CDR3: CASSQEEGVTYNEQFF. The CDR3 DNA sequence: TGCGCCAGCAGCCAAGAAGAGGGGGTGACCTACAATGAGCAGTTCTTC. The chain is built from TRBV4-1 and TRBJ2-1; perhaps TRBD1 as D (6 bases). The CDR3 has 16 amino acids. With 0 bases removed from V and 2 bases from J, the gap between germline ends came to 11 bases. In germline, CDR1 is MGHRA, CDR2 YSYEKL.

The CDR3 DNA sequence: TGTGCCAGCAGCAAGGGGGAAAGCGGGAGCTACACCGGGGAGCTGTTTTTT. Its protein is CASSKGESGSYTGELFF. The gene calls are TRBV21-1 and TRBJ2-2; the table's TRBD2 call for D was not verified on the DNA. TRBV21-1 is recorded as a pseudogene. The CDR3 covers 17 residues.

The chain combines TRBV14 with TRBJ2-4; D is ambiguous. Trimming stripped 0 bases from V and 6 bases from J, with 9 bases between. CDR3 size: 14 residues. The germline CDR1 and CDR2 sequences are SGHDN and FVKESK. The CDR3 loop is CASSQDWSANIQYF. CDR3 DNA sequence: TGTGCCAGCAGCCAAGACTGGTCAGCAAACATTCAGTACTTC.

J is TRBJ2-5 and V is TRBV28; possibly TRBD1 for D (5 bases). The CDR3 spans 13 residues. V was shortened by 5 bases and J by 7 bases, with 14 bases between the two germline ends. CDR1 and CDR2 (germline): MDHEN, SYDVKM. The CDR3 loop is CASSAGPPGTQYF. In nucleotides, the CDR3 is TGTGCCAGCAGTGCAGGGCCCCCAGGGACCCAGTACTTC.

This clone was recorded once. The chain has TRBV6-5 and TRBJ2-2; 7 nucleotides agree with TRBD1. This CDR3 spans 16 amino acids. In germline, CDR1 is MNHEY, CDR2 SVGAGI. The trim removed 0 bases at V and 8 bases at J, leaving 9 bases unmatched. The CDR3 DNA follows: TGTGCCAGCAGTTACTCTCCCGGGACAGTCCCGGGGGAGCTGTTTTTT. Its translation is CASSYSPGTVPGELFF.

V usage is TRBV3-1 (or the pseudogene TRBV3-2) and J usage is TRBJ2-1; D gene uncertain. Germline lookup yields CDR1 LGHDT and CDR2 YNNKEL (reference sequence). V was shortened by 2 bases and J by 6 bases, with 8 bases between the two germline ends. This CDR3 has 13 amino acids. The CDR3 protein is CASSQTFLNEQFF. CDR3 DNA sequence: TGTGCCAGCAGCCAAACTTTCCTCAATGAGCAGTTCTTC.

The V call is TRBV11-3, the J call TRBJ2-1; D perhaps matches TRBD2 (5 bases). CDR3 length: 14 amino acids. The V and J ends lost 3 bases and 3 bases respectively, with 9 bases between them. Germline loops: CDR1 SGHNT, CDR2 YENEEA. The CDR3 coding sequence is TGTGCCAGCAGCTTTAGTAGCGTCTACAATGAGCAGTTCTTC. Encoded protein: CASSFSSVYNEQFF.

CDR3 bases: TGTGCCAGCAGTTTAAAGCGGGAGGGGGCGCAGTATTTT. Translation: CASSLKREGAQYF. V is TRBV7-2 and J is TRBJ2-3; 10 bases are a match to TRBD2. The CDR3 extends over 13 amino acids. V gave up 6 bases and J gave up 10 bases; unmatched junction bases: 7. The germline V gene encodes CDR1 SGHTA and CDR2 FQGNSA. Using reference TRBV7-2 and TRBJ2-3 for the parts outside the CDR3, the full variable domain is GAGVSQSPSNKVTEKGKDVELRCDPISGHTALYWYRQSLGQGLEFLIYFQGNSAPDKSGLPSDRFSAERTGGSVSTLTIQRTQQEDSAVYLCASSLKREGAQYFGPGTRLTVL.

V gene TRBV28 combines with J gene TRBJ1-3; D remains ambiguous. V lost 7 bases to trimming and J lost 8 bases, with 9 bases between them. Per germline, CDR1 MDHEN and CDR2 SYDVKM. The CDR3 extends over 11 amino acids. This CDR3 is CASTPGDTIYF. In DNA form, the CDR3 reads TGTGCCAGCACCCCTGGGGACACCATATATTTT.

The genes are TRBV6-5 and TRBJ1-4; 7 nucleotides match TRBD1. CDR3 length equals 14 residues. V lost 6 bases and J lost 3; bases outside the gene matches: 4. Germline V lookup: CDR1 MNHEY, CDR2 SVGAGI. As DNA, the CDR3 is TGTGCCAGCAGACCGACAGGGCCTAATGAAAAACTGTTTTTT. Amino acids: CASRPTGPNEKLFF.

The table lists this clone with a few counts. Here the CDR3 DNA reads TGTGCCATCAGACCGACCGGAGGGACTGAAGCTTTCTTT. Its translation is CAIRPTGGTEAFF. The chain has TRBV10-3 and TRBJ1-1; no firm D call. V was pared by 6 bases and J by 5 bases, with 13 bases between. Germline V lookup: CDR1 ENHRY, CDR2 SYGVKD. The CDR3 totals 13 residues.

V usage is TRBV5-8 and J usage is TRBJ2-2, with D possibly matching TRBD2 (5 bases). The germline V and J ends were trimmed by 0 bases and 7 bases, with 16 bases remaining between them. Looked up from germline, CDR1 is SGHTS and CDR2 is YDEGEE. The CDR3 spans 16 residues. The CDR3 DNA is TGTGCCAGCAGCTTGGCCCCGGGAAGGATCGTCGGGGAGCTGTTTTTT. Its protein is CASSLAPGRIVGELFF.

The chain carries TRBV18 and TRBJ1-1; D gene unclear. CDR1 KGHSH and CDR2 LQKENI come from the germline V gene. Deletions cut 5 bases from V and 1 base from J, with 8 bases between. The CDR3 has 13 amino acids. The DNA of the CDR3 is TGTGCCAGCTCAGCGGACGGGAACACTGAAGCTTTCTTT. Its translation: CASSADGNTEAFF.

The chain employs TRBV19 and TRBJ2-7; TRBD1 aligns across 7 bases. The CDR3 sequence is 16 residues long. Unmatched junction bases numbered 11, after V lost 6 bases and J lost 0 bases. Germline V gene data show CDR1 as LNHDA and CDR2 as SQIVND (reference sequence). The DNA for the CDR3 is TGTGCCAGTAGGGGCCAGGGGGTAGGGAGCTCCTACGAGCAGTACTTC. Protein sequence: CASRGQGVGSSYEQYF. The full variable domain, completed using reference TRBV19 and TRBJ2-7, is DGGITQSPKYLFRKEGQNVTLSCEQNLNHDAMYWYRQDPGQGLRLIYYSQIVNDFQKGDIAEGYSVSREKKESFPLTVTSAQKNPTAFYLCASRGQGVGSSYEQYFGPGTRLTVT.

V and J are TRBV5-3 and TRBJ2-7; the D is unclear. TRBV5-3 is sorted into the ORF group, with uncertain function. This CDR3 has 15 amino acids. V was pared by 4 bases and J by 3 bases, with 17 bases between. The CDR3 nucleotides read TGTGCCAGAAGCCTCCACGGACGAGACCACTACGAGCAGTACTTC. It encodes CARSLHGRDHYEQYF.

The chain is built from TRBV15 and TRBJ2-4; D gene uncertain. The CDR3 is 16 residues long. Germline assignment: CDR1 LNHNV and CDR2 YYDKDF (reference sequence). Trimming removed 0 bases from V and 2 bases from J, with 11 bases in between. The CDR3 DNA follows: TGTGCCACCAGCAGAGACAGAAGTCTCCCCAAAAACATTCAGTACTTC. Its protein is CATSRDRSLPKNIQYF.

This clone showed up just once. The chain joins TRBV27 to TRBJ2-7; 7 bases fit TRBD1. The CDR3 has 14 residues. J lost 0 bases, V lost 9 bases, and 8 bases had no gene match. Germline V CDR1 and CDR2: MNHEY, SMNVEV (reference sequence). The CDR3 DNA sequence: TGTGCCAGTCAAATGGGACAGCTCTCCTACGAGCAGTACTTC. This sequence encodes CASQMGQLSYEQYF.

CDR3 amino acids: CASRQSQGAGNYGYTF. In DNA form, the CDR3 reads TGTGCCAGCAGGCAATCACAGGGGGCTGGGAACTATGGCTACACCTTC. V and J are TRBV27 and TRBJ1-2, with 9 bases lining up with TRBD1. Germline V gene lookup returns CDR1 MNHEY and CDR2 SMNVEV (reference sequence). This CDR3 region has 16 residues. V lost 6 bases and J lost 2; bases outside the gene matches: 10.

The CDR3 is CASSRQAQPQHF. CDR3 coding DNA: TGTGCCAGCAGCCGACAAGCTCAGCCCCAGCATTTT. The chain has TRBV5-8 and TRBJ1-5, with no clear D. Germline CDR1 reads SGHTS; CDR2 reads YDEGEE. V was trimmed by 4 bases and J by 6 bases, leaving 8 bases between them. The CDR3 contains 12 residues.

The rearrangement uses TRBV18 and TRBJ1-2; the match to TRBD1 covers 9 bases. This CDR3 has 15 residues. V trimming: 3 bases; J trimming: 8 bases; junction bases outside the gene matches: 10. Germline CDR1 and CDR2: KGHSH and LQKENI. CDR3: CASSPSGQGSSGYTF. CDR3 in DNA: TGTGCCAGCTCACCTTCAGGACAGGGGAGTTCCGGCTACACCTTC.

The chain has TRBV16 and TRBJ1-2; D may be TRBD1 (5 bases). CDR1 KGHSY and CDR2 FQNENV come from the germline V gene. CDR3 length: 12 residues. V dropped 10 bases and J dropped 14 bases, with 23 bases sitting between them. CDR3: CATSQKTGAGTF. The DNA of the CDR3 is TGTGCCACTAGCCAAAAAACCGGGGCCGGGACCTTC.

The rearrangement joins TRBV5-1 to TRBJ2-5; no firm D call. Germline V lookup: CDR1 SGHRS, CDR2 YFSETQ. This CDR3 has 15 amino acids. V was shortened by 4 bases and J by 5 bases, with 18 bases between the two germline ends. CDR3 sequence (DNA): TGCGCCAGCAGCCTCTTAGGGTCATCAAGGGAGACCCAGTACTTC. Amino acids: CASSLLGSSRETQYF.